This TCR beta chain is drawn from a study of cytomegalovirus exposure and HLA in healthy donors. The length of the CDR3 is 15 residues. CDR1 and CDR2 (germline): MDHEN, SYDVKM. V was pared by 2 bases and J by 5 bases, with 12 bases between. General observations from the study: Common viral pathogens seemed, in a later analysis, to connect with several of the most significant clusters. A later analysis associated around 17,000 TCR beta sequences with HLA alleles at a 0.05 false discovery rate.

Researchers ran the PCR with 60 Vbeta and 13 Jbeta primers. This table comes from immunoSEQ multiplex PCR, and its TCRdb copy is limited to in-frame clones, with some not included. The table includes about 180,000 clones, 77% detected once. Donors likely had unrecorded immune exposures despite being nominally healthy when sampled. In regard to this clone: What it binds is unknown.

Sequenced sample: PBMCs. The TCR comes from a woman aged 60-70 years in good health and CMV-seropositive. This chain links TRBV28 with TRBJ2-2, with TRBD1 as a possible D gene (6 bases). The CDR3 bases are TGTGCCAGCAGTTTACTGTCCACAGGGACCGGGGAGCTGTTTTTT. It specifies CASSLLSTGTGELFF.